What follows are 19 T cell receptor beta chains derived from one specimen sequenced in a study of OX40 agonist ivuxolimab in advanced cancers. Profiled with immunoSEQ multiplex PCR; TCRdb holds only in-frame clones, not every one. Of tens of thousands of clones listed, approximately 83% are singletons. Sequencing was performed on CD4+ or CD8+ T cells sorted from blood, taken in a trial of the OX40 agonist ivuxolimab. The receptors derive from an adult with an advanced solid tumor such as melanoma, head and neck, liver or kidney cancer.

The rearrangement links TRBV18 to TRBJ2-3; D remains ambiguous. Between the trimmed V and J ends, which lost 1 base and 5 bases, there was a span of 7 bases. Germline assignment: CDR1 KGHSH and CDR2 LQKENI. This CDR3 spans 13 amino acids. The DNA for the CDR3 is TGTGCCAGCTCACCACTCCTGGGAGATACGCAGTATTTT. Translated, it gives CASSPLLGDTQYF.

This sequence joins TRBV5-4 and TRBJ2-5, with 10 positions matching TRBD2. Germline CDR1 SGHNT, CDR2 YYREEE (reference sequence). This CDR3 comprises 16 residues. Trimming cost V 0 bases and J 5 bases; bases outside gene matches: 7. CDR3 DNA sequence: TGTGCCAGCAGCTTGGAGGCTAGCGGGAGTGGGGAGACCCAGTACTTC. Its protein product is CASSLEASGSGETQYF.

The CDR3 region is CASSLRVQDTQYF. The CDR3 region has the DNA TGTGCCAGCAGCTTAAGGGTCCAGGATACGCAGTATTTT. The genes are TRBV11-3 and TRBJ2-3; no clear D gene. This CDR3 comprises 13 residues. From germline, CDR1 is SGHNT and CDR2 YENEEA. Trimming pared 2 bases from V and 6 bases from J, leaving 9 bases between.

V usage is TRBV5-6 and J usage is TRBJ2-3, with D hard to call. The CDR3 contains 13 residues. The V end lost 4 bases, the J end lost 6 bases, and 12 bases lay between the germline ends. Germline CDR1 is SGHDT and CDR2 is YYEEEE. CDR3 in DNA: TGTGCCAGCAGCAATCTTTTTTTGGATACGCAGTATTTT. It specifies CASSNLFLDTQYF.

The chain recombines TRBV19 with TRBJ1-3, with D unclear. V was trimmed by 5 bases and J by 1 base, leaving 12 bases between them. Germline loops: CDR1 LNHDA, CDR2 SQIVND (reference sequence). The CDR3 sequence is 15 residues long. CDR3 DNA sequence: TGTGCCAGTAGTCCCCACTTATCGTCTGGAAACACCATATATTTT. This gives the protein CASSPHLSSGNTIYF.

This chain uses TRBV5-1 with TRBJ2-7; the D gene is possibly TRBD1 (6 bases). V was cut by 0 bases and J by 0 bases, with 13 bases left in between. Germline-derived CDR1 and CDR2 are SGHRS and YFSETQ. The CDR3 extends over 16 amino acids. CDR3 DNA: TGCGCCAGCAGCTTGGTAGGCAGGGGATCCTCCTACGAGCAGTACTTC. Its translation: CASSLVGRGSSYEQYF.

This rearrangement joins TRBV5-5 to TRBJ2-7; a weak D match, TRBD1 (7 bases). The CDR3 runs to 14 residues. Germline V gene data show CDR1 as SGHKS and CDR2 as YYEKEE (reference sequence). Trimming took 3 bases from V and 2 from J, leaving 12 bases between them. This CDR3 reads CASSSGDRAYEQYF. CDR3 DNA sequence: TGTGCCAGCAGCTCGGGGGACAGAGCCTACGAGCAGTACTTC.

The chain combines TRBV19 with TRBJ1-6, with TRBD1 matching over 8 bases. Germline assignment: CDR1 LNHDA and CDR2 SQIVND (reference sequence). The CDR3 consists of 15 residues. V dropped 7 bases and J dropped 7; count of bases not matched to a gene: 9. The CDR3 spells CASTMTGADNSPLHF. The CDR3 DNA is TGTGCCAGTACCATGACAGGGGCAGACAATTCACCCCTCCACTTT.

The chain has TRBV28 and TRBJ2-3; D tentatively reads TRBD1 or TRBD2 (5 bases each). The length of the CDR3 is 12 residues. Germline V gene sequence: CDR1 MDHEN, CDR2 SYDVKM. Trimming shortened V by 6 bases and J by 4 bases, and 8 bases separated the two germline ends. CDR3 sequence (DNA): TGTGCCAGCAGAGAGGGACCAGATACGCAGTATTTT. This sequence encodes CASREGPDTQYF.

This clone was observed a single time. This rearrangement joins TRBV11-2 to TRBJ2-2; 7 nucleotides align to TRBD2. The CDR3 sequence is 15 residues long. Per germline, CDR1 SGHAT and CDR2 FQNNGV. V trimming: 5 bases; J trimming: 0 bases; junction bases outside the gene matches: 3. This chain's CDR3 is CASSRLASNTGELFF. The DNA of the CDR3 is TGTGCCAGCAGCCGACTAGCTTCGAACACCGGGGAGCTGTTTTTT.

CDR3 sequence reads: CASSLRTSDTGELFF. CDR3 coding DNA: TGTGCCAGCAGCTTAAGGACTAGCGACACCGGGGAGCTGTTTTTT. This chain links TRBV11-2 with TRBJ2-2; the match to TRBD2 covers 9 bases. Germline trimming cut 2 bases from V and 3 bases from J; bases unmatched to any gene: 1. The CDR3 covers 15 residues. CDR1 is SGHAT and CDR2 is FQNNGV in the germline V gene.

This clone was seen only a few times. V gene TRBV5-6 combines with J gene TRBJ2-3; D is ambiguous. V was pared by 0 bases and J by 0 bases, with 8 bases between. The CDR3 is 15 residues long. The germline CDR1 and CDR2 sequences are SGHDT and YYEEEE. CDR3 coding DNA: TGTGCCAGCAGCTTGGGACCCCGAAGCACAGATACGCAGTATTTT. Protein sequence: CASSLGPRSTDTQYF. The variable domain in full, with the rest retrieved from reference TRBV5-6 and TRBJ2-3, is DAGVTQSPTHLIKTRGQQVTLRCSPKSGHDTVSWYQQALGQGPQFIFQYYEEEERQRGNFPDRFSGHQFPNYSSELNVNALLLGDSALYLCASSLGPRSTDTQYFGPGTRLTVL.

This sequence joins TRBV2 and TRBJ2-6; 7 bases map to TRBD1. The ends lost 5 bases at V and 0 bases at J; junction bases unmatched: 4. Germline CDR1 reads SNHLY; CDR2 reads FYNNEI. The CDR3 runs to 16 residues. The DNA of the CDR3 is TGTGCCAGCAGTTTACAGGGGCTCTCTGGGGCCAACGTCCTGACTTTC. Residues: CASSLQGLSGANVLTF.

The chain carries TRBV27 and TRBJ2-6, with 9 bases that match TRBD1. The V segment lost 8 bases and the J segment 4 bases; nucleotides outside the gene matches: 9. The CDR3 has 16 amino acids. The V gene's germline CDR1 is MNHEY and CDR2 SMNVEV (reference sequence). CDR3 nucleotides: TGTGCCAGCTGGGACAGGGCCTCAGCAGGGGCCAACGTCCTGACTTTC. Protein sequence: CASWDRASAGANVLTF.

This clone occurred a few times. This chain links TRBV19 with TRBJ1-5, with TRBD1 matching 8 bases. CDR1 LNHDA and CDR2 SQIVND come from the germline V gene (reference sequence). The CDR3 covers 15 residues. Trimming took 4 bases from V and 7 from J; bases not matched to a gene: 9. The CDR3 region has the DNA TGTGCCAGTAGTAAGACAGGGGCAATTGAGCAGCCCCAGCATTTT. Amino acid sequence: CASSKTGAIEQPQHF.

The chain employs TRBV29-1 and TRBJ2-2; 7 nucleotides line up with TRBD2. This CDR3 is 14 amino acids long. CDR1 SQVTM and CDR2 ANQGSEA come from the germline V gene. The junction had 10 bases not matched to a gene; V was cut back by 6 bases and J by 6 bases. CDR3 coding DNA: TGCAGCGTCGCCGGGGCGGGAGCCGCCGGGGAGCTGTTTTTT. Translating it yields CSVAGAGAAGELFF.

This clone was detected only a few times. The V call is TRBV10-2, the J call TRBJ1-2; D not resolved. CDR1 and CDR2 from the germline V gene are WSHSY and SAAADI. Trimming shortened V by 7 bases and J by 10 bases, and 16 bases separated the two germline ends. The CDR3 runs to 12 residues. The CDR3: CASKDLGNVYTF. CDR3 bases: TGCGCCAGCAAGGATCTCGGCAATGTCTACACCTTC.

V is TRBV28 and J is TRBJ1-6, with D tentatively TRBD1 (6 bases). Trimming pared 6 bases from V and 6 bases from J, leaving 12 bases between. This CDR3 spans 14 amino acids. Per germline, CDR1 MDHEN and CDR2 SYDVKM. The CDR3 coding sequence is TGTGCCAGCAGGTCGACAGGACTTAATTCACCCCTCCACTTT. As protein: CASRSTGLNSPLHF.

This rearrangement joins TRBV4-2 to TRBJ2-5, with D perhaps assigned TRBD1 or TRBD2 (5 bases each). The ends were cut back, 6 bases at V and 3 bases at J, with 17 bases in the middle. This CDR3 is 15 amino acids long. Germline V gene lookup returns CDR1 LGHNA and CDR2 YNFKEQ. The CDR3 reads CASSPGVGGKETQYF. DNA of the CDR3: TGTGCCAGCAGTCCCGGGGTTGGGGGTAAAGAGACCCAGTACTTC.